This T cell receptor (beta chain) was observed in a study of cytomegalovirus exposure and HLA in healthy donors. Study conclusions and caveats: In a later analysis, at a false discovery rate of 0.05, 15,000 to 20,000 TCR beta sequences were associated with HLA alleles. Other equally common chains were less clonally expanded than HLA-associated TCR beta chains, a later analysis showed.

PCR employed 60 Vbeta and 13 Jbeta primers. Generated by immunoSEQ multiplex PCR, the TCRdb table keeps only in-frame clones and is missing some. The top ten clones hold around 4.3% of a sample with about 90,000 clones, over 60% of them seen once. The CDR3 covers 17 residues. Germline CDR1 and CDR2: KGHSH and LQKENI. Details on this clone: Its antigen is not identified. One junction end disagrees with the germline gene, perhaps due to a read error.

Sequencing used PBMCs. The chain combines TRBV18 with TRBJ2-7; the match to TRBD2 covers 8 bases. The origin of this receptor is a woman between 35 and 50 years old in good health and CMV-seropositive. In DNA, the CDR3 is TGTGCCAGCTCACCACTCCCCGAATGGACTAGCTCCGACGAGCAGTACTTC. It translates to CASSPLPEWTSSDEQYF.